The next 14 T cell receptor beta chains were all read from a single sample in a study of long-term antiretroviral therapy in people with HIV. Survey-level immunoSEQ v3.0 assays were run. The protocol was immunoSEQ multiplex PCR, while the TCRdb copy is restricted to in-frame clones and leaves out a portion. In the table there are tens of thousands of clones, less than 98% of which are singletons. The sequencing here drew on unsorted PBMCs, taken 6.9 years after starting antiretroviral therapy. The receptor source for this set is a man aged 25 to 40 with HIV.

The chain combines TRBV2 with TRBJ1-4; D is possibly TRBD1 (6 bases). The CDR3 contains 17 residues. Germline V gene sequence: CDR1 SNHLY, CDR2 FYNNEI. V lost 4 bases, J lost 4 bases, and 19 bases lay in between. CDR3 sequence: CASSGPRSGAFNEKLFF. The CDR3 nucleotides are TGTGCCAGCAGTGGCCCTAGGTCAGGGGCCTTTAATGAAAAACTGTTTTTT. Complete variable domain (other parts from reference TRBV2 and TRBJ1-4): EPEVTQTPSHQVTQMGQEVILRCVPISNHLYFYWYRQILGQKVEFLVSFYNNEISEKSEIFDDQFSVERPDGSNFTLKIRSTKLEDSAMYFCASSGPRSGAFNEKLFFGSGTQLSVL.

The gene calls are TRBV9 and TRBJ2-1; no firm D call. Germline CDR1 reads SGDLS; CDR2 reads YYNGEE. The length of the CDR3 is 14 residues. V lost 0 bases and J 6 bases, leaving 10 bases between the germline ends. CDR3 in DNA: TGTGCCAGCAGCGTAGGATCGCGGTCCAATGAGCAGTTCTTC. Translation gives CASSVGSRSNEQFF. Drawing the rest from reference TRBV9 and TRBJ2-1, the complete variable domain is DSGVTQTPKHLITATGQRVTLRCSPRSGDLSVYWYQQSLDQGLQFLIQYYNGEERAKGNILERFSAQQFPDLHSELNLSSLELGDSALYFCASSVGSRSNEQFFGPGTRLTVL.

J is TRBJ2-1 and V is TRBV6-5; 7 bases line up with TRBD2. CDR1 is MNHEY and CDR2 is SVGAGI in the germline V gene. The CDR3 covers 11 residues. J was trimmed by 8 bases and V by 6 bases; bases with no gene match: 1. CDR3 DNA sequence: TGTGCCAGCAGGGGGGGGGATGAGCAGTTCTTC. It yields the protein CASRGGDEQFF.

This chain joins TRBV19 and TRBJ2-5; tentatively, D is TRBD1 or TRBD2 (6 bases each). Germline V lookup: CDR1 LNHDA, CDR2 SQIVND (reference sequence). V was clipped by 6 bases and J by 5 bases, with 10 bases between them. The CDR3 has 12 amino acids. Here the CDR3 DNA reads TGTGCCAGTAGGGGGGGCCGGGAGACCCAGTACTTC. Encoded protein: CASRGGRETQYF.

In its sample, this clone is medium-sized. This chain connects TRBV4-1 to TRBJ1-5, with no clear D. The CDR3 is made up of 15 amino acids. V was trimmed by 0 bases and J by 9 bases, leaving 15 bases between them. Looked up from germline, CDR1 is MGHRA and CDR2 is YSYEKL. CDR3 loop: CASSQDDGRWTPQHF. In DNA form, the CDR3 reads TGCGCCAGCAGCCAAGACGACGGTAGGTGGACGCCCCAGCATTTT.

This chain connects TRBV11-3 to TRBJ2-1, with 8 bases identical to TRBD2. CDR1 is SGHNT, CDR2 YENEEA, per germline. This CDR3 is 14 amino acids long. V trimming: 5 bases; J trimming: 6 bases; junction bases outside the gene matches: 6. CDR3 coding DNA: TGTGCCAGCAGCCCCCGGGAGGGTCGCAATGAGCAGTTCTTC. Its translation: CASSPREGRNEQFF. Variable domain in full (rest from reference TRBV11-3 and TRBJ2-1): EAGVVQSPRYKIIEKKQPVAFWCNPISGHNTLYWYLQNLGQGPELLIRYENEEAVDDSQLPKDRFSAERLKGVDSTLKIQPAELGDSAVYLCASSPREGRNEQFFGPGTRLTVL.

The V gene is TRBV19, the J gene TRBJ2-5; TRBD2 aligns across 14 bases. Unmatched junction bases numbered 3, after V lost 4 bases and J lost 5 bases. Germline loops: CDR1 LNHDA, CDR2 SQIVND (reference sequence). The CDR3 covers 15 residues. The CDR3 is CASSTGTSGSETQYF. The CDR3 nucleotides read TGTGCCAGTAGTACCGGGACTAGCGGGAGTGAGACCCAGTACTTC.

The chain uses TRBV6-5 and TRBJ1-2; perhaps TRBD1 as D (5 bases). Trimming removed 11 bases from V and 3 bases from J, with 13 bases in between. Germline-derived CDR1 and CDR2 are MNHEY and SVGAGI. CDR3 size: 12 residues. The DNA for the CDR3 is TGTGCCGGGGCGGACGCCTACTATGGCTACACCTTC. Its translation: CAGADAYYGYTF.

The chain combines TRBV4-2 with TRBJ1-6; TRBD1 matches 8 bases. Germline assignment: CDR1 LGHNA and CDR2 YNFKEQ. The CDR3 consists of 16 residues. V shed 0 bases and J 7 bases; nucleotides not matched to a gene: 5. The CDR3 spells CASSQDQQGVNSPLHF. In DNA, the CDR3 is TGTGCCAGCAGCCAAGACCAACAGGGGGTGAATTCACCCCTCCACTTT.

This chain uses TRBV27 with TRBJ2-1, with 10 nucleotides matching TRBD2. Per germline, CDR1 MNHEY and CDR2 SMNVEV (reference sequence). The V and J ends lost 7 bases and 2 bases, in that order; junction bases with no gene match: 2. CDR3 size: 14 residues. CDR3 region: CASNLAGAYNEQFF. The CDR3 bases are TGTGCCAGCAACCTAGCGGGAGCCTACAATGAGCAGTTCTTC.

V usage is TRBV7-9 and J usage is TRBJ1-1; no definite D call. CDR3 length: 13 residues. Germline V gives CDR1 SEHNR, CDR2 FQNEAQ (reference sequence). Deletions cut 4 bases from V and 6 bases from J, with 12 bases between. The CDR3 region is CASSSVYGAEAFF. CDR3 nucleotides: TGTGCCAGCAGCTCCGTTTACGGGGCTGAAGCTTTCTTT.

This clone occurred once. The gene calls are TRBV7-9 and TRBJ1-1, with TRBD1 as a possible D gene (5 bases). Germline-derived CDR1 and CDR2 are SEHNR and FQNEAQ (reference sequence). Trimming removed 5 bases from V and 0 bases from J, with 10 bases in between. The CDR3 sequence is 14 residues long. CDR3 coding DNA: TGTGCCAGCAGCCTTACAGGCATGAACACTGAAGCTTTCTTT. Translating gives CASSLTGMNTEAFF.

The chain recombines TRBV21-1 with TRBJ2-4; TRBD1, as called in the table, went unchecked against the DNA. TRBV21-1 is tagged as a pseudogene. The CDR3 loop spans 16 amino acids. This chain's CDR3 is CASIRDRGLAKNIQYF. CDR3 bases: TGTGCCAGCATCCGGGACAGAGGTCTAGCCAAAAACATTCAGTACTTC.

This chain joins TRBV15 and TRBJ1-1, with no clear D. The CDR3 sequence is 15 residues long. CDR1 LNHNV and CDR2 YYDKDF come from the germline V gene (reference sequence). V dropped 1 base and J dropped 5 bases, with 14 bases sitting between them. For the CDR3, the DNA is TGTGCCACCAGCAGAGCGGGCAGGCCCGAGACTGAAGCTTTCTTT. It specifies CATSRAGRPETEAFF.